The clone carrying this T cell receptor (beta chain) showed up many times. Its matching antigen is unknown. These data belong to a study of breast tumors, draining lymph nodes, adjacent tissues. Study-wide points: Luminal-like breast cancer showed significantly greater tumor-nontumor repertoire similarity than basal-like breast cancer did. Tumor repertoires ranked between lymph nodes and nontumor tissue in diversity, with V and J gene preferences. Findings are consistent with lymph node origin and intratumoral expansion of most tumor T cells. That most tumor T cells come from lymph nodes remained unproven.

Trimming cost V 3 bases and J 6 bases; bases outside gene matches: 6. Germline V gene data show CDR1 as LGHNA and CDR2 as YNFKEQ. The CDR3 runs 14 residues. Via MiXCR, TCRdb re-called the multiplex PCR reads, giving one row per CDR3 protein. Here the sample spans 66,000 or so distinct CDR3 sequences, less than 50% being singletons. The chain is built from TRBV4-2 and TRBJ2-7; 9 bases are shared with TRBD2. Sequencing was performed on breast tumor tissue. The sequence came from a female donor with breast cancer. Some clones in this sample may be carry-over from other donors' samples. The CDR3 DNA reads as TGTGCCAGCAGCCACGCTAGCGGGAAAGCCGAGCAGTACTTC. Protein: CASSHASGKAEQYF.